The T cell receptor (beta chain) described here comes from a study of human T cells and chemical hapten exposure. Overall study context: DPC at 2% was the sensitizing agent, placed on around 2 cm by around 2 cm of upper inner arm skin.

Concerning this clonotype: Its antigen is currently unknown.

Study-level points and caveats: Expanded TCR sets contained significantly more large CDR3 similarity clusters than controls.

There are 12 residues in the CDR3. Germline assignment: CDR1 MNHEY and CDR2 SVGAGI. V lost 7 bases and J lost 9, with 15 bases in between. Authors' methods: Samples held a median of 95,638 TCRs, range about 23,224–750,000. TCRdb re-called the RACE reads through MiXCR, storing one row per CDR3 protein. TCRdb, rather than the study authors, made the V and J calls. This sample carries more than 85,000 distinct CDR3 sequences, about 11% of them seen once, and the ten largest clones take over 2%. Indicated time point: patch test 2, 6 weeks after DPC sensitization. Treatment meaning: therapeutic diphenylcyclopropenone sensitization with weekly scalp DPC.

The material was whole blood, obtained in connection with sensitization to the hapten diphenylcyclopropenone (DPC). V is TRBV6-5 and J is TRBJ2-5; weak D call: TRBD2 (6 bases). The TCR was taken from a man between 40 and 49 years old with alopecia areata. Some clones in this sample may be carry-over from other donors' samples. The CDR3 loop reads CASTNLPGAQYF. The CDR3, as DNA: TGTGCCAGCACGAACCTGCCGGGGGCCCAGTACTTC.